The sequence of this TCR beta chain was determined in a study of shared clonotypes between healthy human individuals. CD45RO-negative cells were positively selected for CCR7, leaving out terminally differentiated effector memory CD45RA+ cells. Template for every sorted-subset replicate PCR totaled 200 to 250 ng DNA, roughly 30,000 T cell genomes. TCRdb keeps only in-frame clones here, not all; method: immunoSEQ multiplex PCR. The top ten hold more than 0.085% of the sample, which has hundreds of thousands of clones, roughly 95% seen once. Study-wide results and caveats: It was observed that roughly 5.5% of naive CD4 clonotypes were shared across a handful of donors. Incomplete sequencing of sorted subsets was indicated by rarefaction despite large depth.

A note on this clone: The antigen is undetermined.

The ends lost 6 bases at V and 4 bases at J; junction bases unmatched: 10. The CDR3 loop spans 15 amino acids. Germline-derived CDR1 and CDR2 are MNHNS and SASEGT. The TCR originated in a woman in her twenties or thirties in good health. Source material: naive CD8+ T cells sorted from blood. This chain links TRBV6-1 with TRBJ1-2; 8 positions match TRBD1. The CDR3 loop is CASRTGQGPLYGYTF. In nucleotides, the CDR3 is TGTGCCAGCAGGACAGGACAGGGACCTCTCTATGGCTACACCTTC.